The 21 T cell receptor beta chains below come from one sample, sequenced in a study of blood T cell repertoires in COVID-19. Assay: immunoSEQ multiplex PCR; the TCRdb copy retains only in-frame clones and omits some. The data contain around 460,000 clones, about 87% of them seen just once; the ten biggest clones take up around 0.92%. Sample: peripheral blood. These receptor sequences come from a man aged 18 to 30 with COVID-19, enrolled during active disease.

The V gene is TRBV6-6, the J gene TRBJ1-6; D not certain. This CDR3 is 15 amino acids long. Germline-derived CDR1 and CDR2 are MNHNY and SVGAGI (reference sequence). The V and J ends lost 2 bases and 8 bases respectively, with 13 bases between them. The CDR3 nucleotides are TGTGCCAGCAGTTACGGAGGAGGGAATCATTCACCCCTCCACTTT. Translation gives CASSYGGGNHSPLHF.

The V call is TRBV5-6, the J call TRBJ1-2; 10 bases are shared with TRBD1. The CDR3 length is 14 residues. V was pared by 3 bases and J by 4 bases, with 3 bases of the junction left unmatched. Germline assignment: CDR1 SGHDT and CDR2 YYEEEE. The CDR3 sequence: CASSWTGGGYGYTF. As DNA, the CDR3 is TGTGCCAGCAGCTGGACAGGGGGGGGCTATGGCTACACCTTC.

The chain carries TRBV5-1 and TRBJ2-5; weak D call: TRBD1 (5 bases). Trimming removed 4 bases from V and 2 bases from J, with 12 bases in between. The CDR3 is 14 residues long. From germline, CDR1 is SGHRS and CDR2 YFSETQ. The CDR3 reads CASSLRASQETQYF. CDR3 DNA: TGCGCCAGCAGCCTCAGGGCGTCTCAAGAGACCCAGTACTTC.

This chain joins TRBV18 and TRBJ1-1, with D unclear. V lost 2 bases to trimming and J lost 6 bases, with 16 bases between them. The CDR3 is 15 residues long. Germline V lookup: CDR1 KGHSH, CDR2 LQKENI. The CDR3 here is CASSPSVSADAEAFF. The CDR3 DNA is TGTGCCAGCTCACCATCGGTCAGCGCTGACGCTGAAGCTTTCTTT.

V gene TRBV24-1 combines with J gene TRBJ2-3; D may be TRBD2 (5 bases). CDR3 length: 13 residues. CDR1 and CDR2 (germline): KGHDR, SFDVKD. Trimming shortened V by 10 bases and J by 4 bases, and 14 bases separated the two germline ends. The CDR3 nucleotides read TGTGCCACACAGATGTCAGCGGCAGATACGCAGTATTTT. It translates to CATQMSAADTQYF.

J is TRBJ1-6 and V is TRBV4-1, with a possible D match to TRBD1 (5 bases). The germline CDR1 and CDR2 sequences are MGHRA and YSYEKL. This CDR3 region has 15 residues. With 0 bases removed from V and 10 bases from J, the gap between germline ends came to 13 bases. The DNA for the CDR3 is TGCGCCAGCAGCCAAGATACGGGGGTCGGGTCACCCCTCCACTTT. Translated, it gives CASSQDTGVGSPLHF.

This clone has just one count. The CDR3 loop is CASSYYRQTTDTQYF. DNA of the CDR3: TGTGCCAGTAGTTACTATCGACAGACCACAGATACGCAGTATTTT. This sequence joins TRBV19 and TRBJ2-3, with D possibly TRBD1 on 5 matching bases. The germline CDR1 and CDR2 sequences are LNHDA and SQIVND (reference sequence). The V and J ends lost 5 bases and 2 bases respectively, with 14 bases between them. This CDR3 has 15 amino acids.

A single count supports this clone. J is TRBJ2-3 and V is TRBV6-5, with D perhaps TRBD2 (6 bases). The germline gives CDR1 MNHEY, CDR2 SVGAGI. V was clipped by 6 bases and J by 5 bases, with 18 bases between them. The CDR3 runs to 15 residues. The CDR3 sequence is CASRPGTGRGDTQYF. The CDR3 region has the DNA TGTGCCAGCAGACCAGGGACCGGGAGAGGAGATACGCAGTATTTT.

The chain has TRBV2 and TRBJ2-3; D is unresolved. Trimming removed 5 bases at V and 3 bases at J, with 9 bases between. The CDR3 is made up of 13 amino acids. Germline V gives CDR1 SNHLY, CDR2 FYNNEI. CDR3 region: CASSQGVTDTQYF. DNA for the CDR3: TGTGCCAGCAGTCAAGGAGTGACAGATACGCAGTATTTT.

This chain uses TRBV6-6 with TRBJ2-7; 8 nucleotides align to TRBD2. J gave up 6 bases and V 0 bases, and 10 bases lay outside the gene matches. The CDR3 is made up of 16 amino acids. Germline lookup yields CDR1 MNHNY and CDR2 SVGAGI (reference sequence). CDR3 amino acids: CASSYSIPGLVSEQYF. CDR3 nucleotides: TGTGCCAGCAGTTACTCGATTCCGGGACTAGTCTCCGAGCAGTACTTC.

This clone was detected a few times. The chain is built from TRBV19 and TRBJ1-2; possibly TRBD1 for D (5 bases). Germline V gives CDR1 LNHDA, CDR2 SQIVND (reference sequence). With 4 bases removed from V and 2 bases from J, the gap between germline ends came to 14 bases. This CDR3 contains 15 residues. DNA of the CDR3: TGTGCCAGTAGTAGAAACAGTGGGGCCAACTATGGCTACACCTTC. Amino acid sequence: CASSRNSGANYGYTF.

This clone was seen only once. The V call is TRBV6-5, the J call TRBJ2-5, with D possibly being TRBD1 (6 bases). The germline V and J ends were trimmed by 11 bases and 5 bases, with 24 bases remaining between them. CDR1 MNHEY and CDR2 SVGAGI come from the germline V gene. The CDR3 totals 15 residues. The CDR3 DNA reads TGTGCCCCACTGAAGGGCCAGGGGAGAGGTGAGACCCAGTACTTC. This translates into CAPLKGQGRGETQYF.

The chain links TRBV5-4 to TRBJ2-1, with 9 positions matching TRBD1. The CDR3 contains 14 residues. CDR1 is SGHNT, CDR2 YYREEE, per germline (reference sequence). J was trimmed by 10 bases and V by 3 bases; bases with no gene match: 8. The CDR3 coding sequence is TGTGCCAGCAGCTGGACAGGGGAAAGAGGAGAGCAGTTCTTC. This gives the protein CASSWTGERGEQFF.

The rearrangement joins TRBV5-1 to TRBJ2-3; the match to TRBD2 covers 8 bases. The CDR3 spans 15 residues. The V gene's germline CDR1 is SGHRS and CDR2 YFSETQ. The trim removed 4 bases at V and 0 bases at J, leaving 4 bases unmatched. CDR3 DNA sequence: TGCGCCAGCAGCGGAGGGACTAGAAGCACAGATACGCAGTATTTT. As protein: CASSGGTRSTDTQYF.

The chain carries TRBV18 and TRBJ2-2; unclear D gene. Germline V CDR1 and CDR2: KGHSH, LQKENI. The CDR3 has 12 amino acids. V was clipped by 6 bases and J by 6 bases, with 8 bases between them. CDR3 in amino acids: CASSKLPGELFF. Written as DNA, the CDR3 is TGTGCCAGCTCTAAACTCCCCGGGGAGCTGTTTTTT. Full variable domain (outside the CDR3, taken from reference TRBV18 and TRBJ2-2): NAGVMQNPRHLVRRRGQEARLRCSPMKGHSHVYWYRQLPEEGLKFMVYLQKENIIDESGMPKERFSAEFPKEGPSILRIQQVVRGDSAAYFCASSKLPGELFFGEGSRLTVL.

A single count supports this clone. The chain is built from TRBV20-1 and TRBJ1-2; D uncertain. CDR3 length: 11 residues. The germline V and J ends were trimmed by 5 bases and 4 bases, with 8 bases remaining between them. Germline CDR1 and CDR2: DFQATT and SNEGSKA (reference sequence). The CDR3 is CSAGEAYGYTF. The CDR3 region has the DNA TGCAGTGCTGGGGAGGCCTATGGCTACACCTTC.

The chain joins TRBV6-6 to TRBJ2-7, with 7 bases matching TRBD1. CDR1 and CDR2 (germline): MNHNY, SVGAGI (reference sequence). The CDR3 contains 14 residues. The V and J ends lost 4 bases and 0 bases, in that order; junction bases with no gene match: 3. The CDR3 sequence is CASSSGTASYEQYF. CDR3 DNA: TGTGCCAGCAGTTCCGGGACAGCCTCCTACGAGCAGTACTTC.

The genes are TRBV5-1 and TRBJ2-2, with D unresolved. Germline lookup yields CDR1 SGHRS and CDR2 YFSETQ. This CDR3 region has 14 residues. Trimming cost V 0 bases and J 6 bases, with 9 bases left between them. CDR3 bases: TGCGCCAGCAGCTTGGACTTTACTCCCGGGGAGCTGTTTTTT. Translation: CASSLDFTPGELFF.

V gene TRBV5-1 combines with J gene TRBJ2-1; the match to TRBD2 covers 13 bases. The CDR3 is made up of 15 amino acids. Germline V gene data show CDR1 as SGHRS and CDR2 as YFSETQ. V shed 5 bases and J 8 bases; nucleotides not matched to a gene: 7. The CDR3 region has the DNA TGCGCCAGCAGTGTACTAGCGGGGGGGCCCGATGAGCAGTTCTTC. Its protein product is CASSVLAGGPDEQFF.

This sequence joins TRBV21-1 and TRBJ2-7; the listed D gene, TRBD1, was not tested against the DNA. TRBV21-1 is noted as a pseudogene. The CDR3 covers 16 residues. The CDR3: CASSKEGTGDIYEQYF. The CDR3 nucleotides read TGTGCCAGCAGCAAAGAGGGCACAGGAGATATCTACGAGCAGTACTTC.

The rearrangement uses TRBV13 and TRBJ2-1; D remains unclear. CDR1 is PRHDT, CDR2 FYEKMQ, per germline (reference sequence). Trimming removed 0 bases from V and 3 bases from J, with 9 bases in between. The CDR3 length is 15 residues. The CDR3 loop is CASSLGAGLYNEQFF. The CDR3 nucleotides read TGTGCCAGCAGCTTAGGGGCAGGCCTCTACAATGAGCAGTTCTTC.